These 10 T cell receptor beta chains came from one sample sequenced in a study of cytomegalovirus exposure and HLA in healthy donors. Primers included in the PCR were 60 Vbeta and 13 Jbeta primers. Profiled with immunoSEQ multiplex PCR; TCRdb holds only in-frame clones, not every one. This sample yields about 110,000 clones, of which more than 70% are seen a single time; roughly 2.9% belongs to the top ten. Sequences were obtained from PBMCs. The receptors come from a woman aged 55 to 70 in good health and CMV-seropositive.

This clone was recorded only once. The chain uses TRBV19 and TRBJ2-1, with 10 positions matching TRBD2. The CDR3 covers 15 residues. Germline V lookup: CDR1 LNHDA, CDR2 SQIVND (reference sequence). Trimming at V came to 5 bases and at J to 4 bases, leaving 5 bases not matched to a gene. CDR3 in amino acids: CASSRTSGQYNEQFF. CDR3 coding DNA: TGTGCCAGTAGTCGGACTAGCGGCCAATACAATGAGCAGTTCTTC.

In nucleotides, the CDR3 is TGTGCCAGCAGCTTAGCGGGGGGTCCTCTACGAGAGCAGTACTTC. It codes for CASSLAGGPLREQYF. The rearrangement joins TRBV7-9 to TRBJ2-5; maybe TRBD2 (6 bases). This CDR3 contains 15 residues. Germline V gene sequence: CDR1 SEHNR, CDR2 FQNEAQ (reference sequence). Trimming took 0 bases from V and 11 from J, leaving 19 bases between them.

In nucleotides, the CDR3 is TGTGCCAGCAGTCAGGGATCTAGCAATCAGCCCCAGCATTTT. Its protein is CASSQGSSNQPQHF. This rearrangement joins TRBV6-5 to TRBJ1-5, with D perhaps TRBD1 (5 bases). Trimming removed 5 bases from V and 0 bases from J, with 8 bases in between. The CDR3 is 14 residues long. Germline loops: CDR1 MNHEY, CDR2 SVGAGI.

The sample holds one count of this clone. The rearrangement uses TRBV5-4 and TRBJ1-2, with D perhaps matching TRBD1 (6 bases). Trimming cost V 4 bases and J 8 bases, with 24 bases left between them. The CDR3 is made up of 16 amino acids. In germline, CDR1 is SGHNT, CDR2 YYREEE (reference sequence). CDR3 coding DNA: TGTGCCAGCAGCCCGCCGGTTTTGTGGGCAGGGGACGGCTACACCTTC. Translating it yields CASSPPVLWAGDGYTF.

CDR3 sequence reads: CASSPAAGSSYNEQFF. CDR3 nucleotides: TGTGCCAGCAGCCCCGCAGCGGGAAGCTCCTACAATGAGCAGTTCTTC. This chain uses TRBV9 with TRBJ2-1; 7 bases agree with TRBD2. Germline V gene lookup returns CDR1 SGDLS and CDR2 YYNGEE. This CDR3 has 16 residues. Trimming cost V 4 bases and J 0 bases; bases outside gene matches: 7.

V gene TRBV2 combines with J gene TRBJ2-4, with a possible D match to TRBD2 (6 bases). Trimming took 0 bases from V and 0 from J, leaving 21 bases between them. The CDR3 has 20 amino acids. CDR1 and CDR2 (germline): SNHLY, FYNNEI. The CDR3: CASSEAGGLAQVVAKNIQYF. CDR3 sequence (DNA): TGTGCCAGCAGTGAAGCGGGGGGATTGGCTCAAGTGGTAGCCAAAAACATTCAGTACTTC. Full variable domain (outside the CDR3, taken from reference TRBV2 and TRBJ2-4): EPEVTQTPSHQVTQMGQEVILRCVPISNHLYFYWYRQILGQKVEFLVSFYNNEISEKSEIFDDQFSVERPDGSNFTLKIRSTKLEDSAMYFCASSEAGGLAQVVAKNIQYFGAGTRLSVL.

Notes on this clone: Mismatch with germline at one junction end may stem from a read error. The chain employs TRBV7-7 and TRBJ1-1; D not certain. Germline V gives CDR1 SSHAT, CDR2 FNYEAQ (reference sequence). The length of the CDR3 is 13 residues. Here the CDR3 reads CASSSSENTEAFF. CDR3 DNA sequence: TGTGCTAGCAGCAGCAGCGAGAACACTGAAGCTTTCTTT.

The V call is TRBV6-1, the J call TRBJ2-1; 14 positions match TRBD2. This CDR3 comprises 18 residues. Trimming took 1 base from V and 8 from J; bases not matched to a gene: 10. CDR1 is MNHNS, CDR2 SASEGT, per germline. CDR3 nucleotide sequence: TGTGCCAGCAGTGAAGGGGGGACTAGCGGGAGTTTTTTGGATGAGCAGTTCTTC. Amino acids: CASSEGGTSGSFLDEQFF.

The chain combines TRBV29-1 with TRBJ2-7, with D uncertain. Looked up from germline, CDR1 is SQVTM and CDR2 is ANQGSEA. The length of the CDR3 is 13 residues. With 5 bases removed from V and 2 bases from J, the gap between germline ends came to 13 bases. CDR3 coding DNA: TGCAGCGTTTTTCGGCGGTGCCCCTACGAGCAGTACTTC. It codes for CSVFRRCPYEQYF.

V usage is TRBV11-2 and J usage is TRBJ2-1, with a possible D match to TRBD1 (6 bases). With 1 base removed from V and 1 base from J, the gap between germline ends came to 11 bases. This CDR3 region has 16 residues. The germline CDR1 and CDR2 sequences are SGHAT and FQNNGV. The CDR3 DNA reads as TGTGCCAGCAGCTTAGCACTGGACAGTTCCTACAATGAGCAGTTCTTC. Protein: CASSLALDSSYNEQFF.